This T cell receptor beta chain was recovered during a study of T cell responses to AZD1222 COVID-19 vaccine. CDR1 is GTSNPN, CDR2 SVGIG, per germline (reference sequence). The V end was cut by 2 bases, the J end by 3 bases, with 10 bases between. This CDR3 is 13 amino acids long. Comments on this clone: Its matching antigen is unknown.

Assay: immunoSEQ multiplex PCR; the TCRdb copy retains only in-frame clones and omits some. The repertoire holds over 120,000 clones, roughly 87% seen once, with 1.5% to 2% in the top ten. Study-wide findings and caveats: There were vaccine-associated CD4 TCRs across spike, dominant at 160-218 and 743-854.

This TCR came from an adult who received the AZD1222 COVID-19 vaccine. This chain connects TRBV30 to TRBJ1-2; possibly TRBD1 for D (5 bases). Sequenced material: peripheral blood, taken 28 days after the second AZD1222 dose. CDR3 in amino acids: CAWSRAGYYGYTF. CDR3 in DNA: TGTGCCTGGAGTCGGGCAGGGTACTATGGCTACACCTTC.